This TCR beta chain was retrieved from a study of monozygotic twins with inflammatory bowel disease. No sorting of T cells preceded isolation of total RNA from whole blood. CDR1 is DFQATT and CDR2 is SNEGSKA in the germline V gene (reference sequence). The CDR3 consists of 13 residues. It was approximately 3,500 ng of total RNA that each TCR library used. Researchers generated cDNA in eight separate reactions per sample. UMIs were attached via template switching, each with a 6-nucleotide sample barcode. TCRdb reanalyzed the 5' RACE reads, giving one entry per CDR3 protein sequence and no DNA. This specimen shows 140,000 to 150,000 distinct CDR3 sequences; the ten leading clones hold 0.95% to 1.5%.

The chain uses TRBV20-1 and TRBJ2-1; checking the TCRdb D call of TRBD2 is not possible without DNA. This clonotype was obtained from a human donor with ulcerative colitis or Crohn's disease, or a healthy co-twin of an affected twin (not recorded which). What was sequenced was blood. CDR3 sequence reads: CSETRVLNNEQFF.